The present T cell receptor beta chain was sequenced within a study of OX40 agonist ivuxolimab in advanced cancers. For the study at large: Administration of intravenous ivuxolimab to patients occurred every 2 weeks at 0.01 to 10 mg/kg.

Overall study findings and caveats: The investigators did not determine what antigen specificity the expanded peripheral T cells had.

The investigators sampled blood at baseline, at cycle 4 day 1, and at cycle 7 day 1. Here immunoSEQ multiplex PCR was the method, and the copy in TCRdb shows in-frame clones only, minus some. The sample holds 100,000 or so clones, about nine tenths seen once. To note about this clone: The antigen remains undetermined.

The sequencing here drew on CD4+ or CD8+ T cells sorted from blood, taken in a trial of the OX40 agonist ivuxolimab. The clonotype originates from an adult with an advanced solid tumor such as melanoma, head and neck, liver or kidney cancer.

CDR3 sequence (DNA): TGTGCCAGCAGCTCTCTGGGACTAGGGTTGAATGAGCAGTTCTTC. Protein product: CASSSLGLGLNEQFF. The chain employs TRBV11-2 and TRBJ2-1; 8 bases fit TRBD2. Germline V gene lookup returns CDR1 SGHAT and CDR2 FQNNGV. The CDR3 is 15 residues long. After removal of 4 bases from V and 7 bases from J, the junction contained 9 bases not matched to a gene.